The 21 T cell receptor beta chains reported below all come from one sample, sequenced in a study of T cell responses to AZD1222 COVID-19 vaccine. Only in-frame clones appear in the TCRdb table, and some are missing; sequencing was by immunoSEQ multiplex PCR. The table lists some 120,000 clones, 75% to 85% of them singletons. Sequences were derived from peripheral blood, sampled 28 days after the second AZD1222 dose. These receptors were collected from an adult who received the AZD1222 COVID-19 vaccine.

This clone was recorded once. V usage is TRBV7-9 and J usage is TRBJ1-4, with 7 nucleotides matching TRBD1. Germline V gene lookup returns CDR1 SEHNR and CDR2 FQNEAQ (reference sequence). CDR3 length equals 18 residues. V dropped 5 bases and J dropped 0; count of bases not matched to a gene: 12. The CDR3 spells CASSLGTAINPTNEKLFF. CDR3 DNA sequence: TGTGCCAGCAGCCTTGGGACAGCCATCAATCCAACTAATGAAAAACTGTTTTTT.

The chain has TRBV4-3 and TRBJ1-3; D not certain. CDR1 is LGHNA and CDR2 is YSLEER in the germline V gene. The CDR3 runs to 13 residues. Trimming cost V 4 bases and J 8 bases, with 12 bases left between them. CDR3 DNA sequence: TGCGCCAGCAGCCCCCACTTTGGGGACACCATATATTTT. Amino acid sequence: CASSPHFGDTIYF.

This chain uses TRBV5-5 with TRBJ1-2, with D possibly being TRBD1 (5 bases). The V gene lost 4 bases and the J gene lost 0 bases, with 16 bases spanning the gap. In germline, CDR1 is SGHKS, CDR2 YYEKEE (reference sequence). CDR3 length equals 16 residues. The CDR3 loop is CASSPGAGRANYGYTF. CDR3 sequence (DNA): TGTGCCAGCAGCCCCGGGGCAGGACGAGCTAACTATGGCTACACCTTC.

The gene calls are TRBV2 and TRBJ1-2, with a tentative D call TRBD1 (5 bases). This CDR3 comprises 13 residues. Looked up from germline, CDR1 is SNHLY and CDR2 is FYNNEI. The CDR3 reads CWKGTTDGYGYTF. DNA of the CDR3: TGTTGGAAGGGGACTACCGATGGCTATGGCTACACCTTC.

V usage is TRBV5-5 and J usage is TRBJ2-1; the match to TRBD1 covers 7 bases. The CDR3 is 15 residues long. V was pared by 2 bases and J by 9 bases, with 11 bases of the junction left unmatched. The germline gives CDR1 SGHKS, CDR2 YYEKEE (reference sequence). CDR3 DNA: TGTGCCAGCAGCTTCACACAGGGGTGGAAGGGTGAGCAGTTCTTC. Protein sequence: CASSFTQGWKGEQFF. Looking up the rest from reference TRBV5-5 and TRBJ2-1 gives the full variable domain: DAGVTQSPTHLIKTRGQQVTLRCSPISGHKSVSWYQQVLGQGPQFIFQYYEKEERGRGNFPDRFSARQFPNYSSELNVNALLLGDSALYLCASSFTQGWKGEQFFGPGTRLTVL.

The chain couples TRBV7-2 to TRBJ1-1; D is perhaps TRBD1 (5 bases). The length of the CDR3 is 14 residues. Trimming shortened V by 5 bases and J by 8 bases, and 18 bases separated the two germline ends. CDR1 and CDR2 (germline): SGHTA, FQGNSA. The CDR3 reads CASSLRSGAYEAFF. The CDR3 nucleotides read TGTGCCAGCAGCCTCAGGAGTGGGGCGTACGAAGCTTTCTTT.

This clone was observed a single time. This chain connects TRBV10-3 to TRBJ2-6; D gene uncertain. The V end was cut by 6 bases, the J end by 1 base, with 7 bases between. CDR3 length equals 14 residues. CDR1 is ENHRY and CDR2 is SYGVKD in the germline V gene. The CDR3: CAIRTGSGANVLTF. CDR3 bases: TGTGCCATCAGGACGGGTTCTGGGGCCAACGTCCTGACTTTC.

The chain couples TRBV9 to TRBJ1-2; 10 bases are a match to TRBD1. Germline trimming cut 0 bases from V and 4 bases from J; bases unmatched to any gene: 9. Germline V gene lookup returns CDR1 SGDLS and CDR2 YYNGEE. This CDR3 is 17 amino acids long. DNA of the CDR3: TGTGCCAGCAGCGTAGGCTTAAGGGACAGGGGTATCTATGGCTACACCTTC. Translating it yields CASSVGLRDRGIYGYTF.

V and J are TRBV6-4 and TRBJ2-7, with no clear D. V was cut by 6 bases and J by 0 bases, with 12 bases left in between. Germline lookup yields CDR1 MRHNA and CDR2 SNTAGT. The CDR3 has 14 amino acids. Here the CDR3 DNA reads TGTGCCAGCAGAACGACAAAGGACTCCTACGAGCAGTACTTC. This gives the protein CASRTTKDSYEQYF.

The J gene is TRBJ1-1, the V gene TRBV21-1; whether TRBD1, the table's D call, matches the DNA was not checked. TRBV21-1 is an annotated pseudogene. This CDR3 is built from 16 residues. The CDR3 bases are TGTGCCAGCAGCCCACACAGAAGTCTCATGAACACTGAAGCTTTCTTT. Translating it yields CASSPHRSLMNTEAFF.

The chain is built from TRBV30 and TRBJ2-3, with 8 positions matching TRBD2. J lost 6 bases, V lost 2 bases, and 10 bases had no gene match. CDR3 length: 15 amino acids. Germline-derived CDR1 and CDR2 are GTSNPN and SVGIG (reference sequence). CDR3 sequence (DNA): TGTGCCTGGAGTAACGACGGGGGGGCCAGGGATACGCAGTATTTT. Encoded protein: CAWSNDGGARDTQYF.

V usage is TRBV27 and J usage is TRBJ1-5; a weak D match, TRBD1 (5 bases). Deletions cut 3 bases from V and 1 base from J, with 10 bases between. The CDR3 totals 15 residues. The germline CDR1 and CDR2 sequences are MNHEY and SMNVEV (reference sequence). CDR3 DNA: TGTGCCAGCAGTTTTGAGGGGACGAGCAATCAGCCCCAGCATTTT. It is translated as CASSFEGTSNQPQHF.

V is TRBV19 and J is TRBJ1-6, with 7 bases matching TRBD1. The trim removed 10 bases at V and 12 bases at J, leaving 9 bases unmatched. Germline CDR1 is LNHDA and CDR2 is SQIVND (reference sequence). The CDR3 covers 12 residues. For the CDR3, the DNA is TGTGCCACCCGACAGGGAAATGGACCCCTCCACTTT. It is translated as CATRQGNGPLHF.

The chain joins TRBV2 to TRBJ2-2, with TRBD1 matching 12 bases. Germline assignment: CDR1 SNHLY and CDR2 FYNNEI. CDR3 length: 16 residues. Trimming at V came to 6 bases and at J to 6 bases, leaving 8 bases not matched to a gene. CDR3 amino acids: CASSPPGQGAAGELFF. The DNA for the CDR3 is TGTGCCAGCAGCCCTCCGGGACAGGGGGCCGCCGGGGAGCTGTTTTTT. The entire variable domain, with the rest obtained from reference TRBV2 and TRBJ2-2, is as follows: EPEVTQTPSHQVTQMGQEVILRCVPISNHLYFYWYRQILGQKVEFLVSFYNNEISEKSEIFDDQFSVERPDGSNFTLKIRSTKLEDSAMYFCASSPPGQGAAGELFFGEGSRLTVL.

The chain joins TRBV7-2 to TRBJ2-5, with 9 bases identical to TRBD1. Germline CDR1 and CDR2: SGHTA and FQGNSA. The CDR3 totals 14 residues. Unmatched junction bases numbered 5, after V lost 4 bases and J lost 5 bases. The CDR3, as DNA: TGTGCCAGCAGCTCGTGGACAGGGGCGGAGACCCAGTACTTC. Amino acids: CASSSWTGAETQYF.

The rearrangement uses TRBV2 and TRBJ2-5; TRBD2 aligns across 11 bases. Germline CDR1 reads SNHLY; CDR2 reads FYNNEI. The length of the CDR3 is 15 residues. V gave up 6 bases and J gave up 4 bases; unmatched junction bases: 7. CDR3 residues: CASRALAGEGETQYF. The CDR3 DNA follows: TGTGCCAGCAGAGCACTAGCGGGGGAGGGAGAGACCCAGTACTTC.

Here the CDR3 reads CASSGGLRTDTQYF. The DNA for the CDR3 is TGTGCCAGCAGCGGGGGGCTACGCACAGATACGCAGTATTTT. This sequence joins TRBV7-3 and TRBJ2-3, with D tentatively TRBD1 or TRBD2 (6 bases each). The length of the CDR3 is 14 residues. Per the germline V gene, CDR1 is SGHTA and CDR2 is FQGTGA. V was trimmed by 5 bases and J by 1 base, leaving 10 bases between them.

The chain combines TRBV5-1 with TRBJ1-2; 9 bases line up with TRBD1. The CDR3 loop spans 13 amino acids. The J segment lost 8 bases and the V segment lost 4 bases, leaving 6 bases of the junction unmatched. Germline values: CDR1 SGHRS, CDR2 YFSETQ. The CDR3 protein is CASSIRTGEGYTF. The CDR3 coding sequence is TGCGCCAGCAGCATAAGGACAGGGGAGGGCTACACCTTC.

This chain connects TRBV3-1 (or the pseudogene TRBV3-2) to TRBJ1-2; no firm D call. The CDR3 runs to 13 residues. V was trimmed by 1 base and J by 6 bases, leaving 9 bases between them. Per the germline V gene, CDR1 is LGHDT and CDR2 is YNNKEL (reference sequence). CDR3 nucleotides: TGTGCCAGCAGCCAAGCCGGGTGGCATGGCTACACCTTC. Amino acids: CASSQAGWHGYTF.

Details on this clone: This CDR3 is also generated by other DNA sequences in the sample. The CDR3 spells CASSSPRGTNTGELFF. The CDR3 region has the DNA TGTGCCAGCAGCAGTCCCAGGGGAACGAACACCGGGGAGCTGTTTTTT. This chain uses TRBV7-6 with TRBJ2-2; D may be TRBD1 (6 bases). V dropped 5 bases and J dropped 0 bases, with 13 bases sitting between them. CDR3 length: 16 amino acids. The germline V gene has CDR1 SGHVS and CDR2 FNYEAQ.

Concerning this clone: Other DNA sequences in the sample encode the same CDR3. This chain connects TRBV29-1 to TRBJ1-1, with D possibly matching TRBD1 (6 bases). Germline CDR1 is SQVTM and CDR2 is ANQGSEA. This CDR3 is 10 amino acids long. V was trimmed by 7 bases and J by 5 bases, leaving 8 bases between them. CDR3 nucleotide sequence: TGCAGCGGAGGGGGGACTGAAGCTTTCTTT. Amino acid sequence: CSGGGTEAFF.